This T cell receptor beta chain originates from a study of cytomegalovirus exposure and HLA in healthy donors. Germline assignment: CDR1 LGHNT and CDR2 FRNRAP. The CDR3 sequence is 12 residues long. V gave up 5 bases and J gave up 8 bases, with 12 bases separating them. With 60 Vbeta and 13 Jbeta primers, the PCR was carried out. Produced via immunoSEQ multiplex PCR; TCRdb's table is partial and in-frame only. The table lists roughly 69,000 clones, 60% to 75% of them singletons, with roughly 15% in the top ten. Worth noting for this clone: Its antigen is not identified.

Study-level findings and limits: An analysis that was carried out later associated 17,000 or so TCR beta sequences with HLA alleles at 0.05 false discovery rate. For most subjects, TCR beta sequences were reported to predict HLA-A and HLA-B alleles with accuracy. Later work found most CMV-associated TCR beta chains apparently HLA-restricted.

The rearrangement uses TRBV12-5 and TRBJ1-2; D is perhaps TRBD1 (5 bases). Sample: PBMCs. This TCR was recovered from a male donor in good health and CMV-seropositive. This chain's CDR3 is CASGPGGGGYTF. CDR3 nucleotides: TGTGCTAGTGGTCCGGGGGGGGGAGGCTACACCTTC.